This entry is about one T cell receptor beta chain. Its cognate antigen is unknown. This sample is drawn from a study of shared clonotypes between healthy human individuals. Findings and limits, study-wide: Non-shared clonotypes displayed generation probabilities falling below those of clonotypes present in all four donors. Rarefaction curves obtained for sorted subsets showed sequencing incomplete despite large depth.

This CDR3 region has 15 residues. Trimming shortened V by 6 bases and J by 4 bases, and 15 bases separated the two germline ends. Germline assignment: CDR1 SEHNR and CDR2 FQNEAQ (reference sequence). Splitting of CD4+ cells produced CD45RA+ naive and CD45RA-negative memory subsets. Investigators spread the genomic DNA of each subset evenly over several immunoSEQ plates. Using immunoSEQ multiplex PCR, the repertoire was profiled, and TCRdb retains in-frame clones only, with some absent. The sample contains about 2.3 million clones, 85% to 95% of which appear only once. The TCR was taken from a man aged 18 to 30 in good health. Some clones in this sample may be carry-over from other donors' samples. The chain joins TRBV7-9 to TRBJ2-2; D gene ambiguous. Sample: naive CD4+ T cells from PBMCs. Regarding subset: CD45RA+ positively selected. DNA of the CDR3: TGTGCCAGCAGGCTAGACCGGGTGGTCACCGGGGAGCTGTTTTTT. Translating it yields CASRLDRVVTGELFF.